The rows below give T cell receptor beta chains drawn from one sample of a study of CD8 T cells in ankylosing spondylitis. TCRdb called the 5' RACE reads again in MiXCR, with one record for every CDR3 protein. In the table there are fewer than 500,000 distinct CDR3 sequences, 20% to 25% of which are singletons. Sequencing was done on a sample of blood, either unsorted or a sorted T cell fraction (not recorded which). These receptors came from a male donor with ankylosing spondylitis. Both conserved end residues are trimmed from each CDR3. The order of the fields is V gene, J gene, CDR3 protein.

>TRBV3-1|TRBJ2-7
ASSQRISQFNEQY
>TRBV12-3/TRBV12-4|TRBJ2-3
ASSLQVGSSDTQY
>TRBV5-1|TRBJ1-6
ASSLQSSNSPLH
>TRBV7-2|TRBJ2-1
ASSNDRVLAEQF
>TRBV2|TRBJ2-1
ASSEPPRGF
>TRBV20-1|TRBJ2-1
SAAGLARNNEQF
>TRBV6-5|TRBJ2-3
ASIWGLAADTQY
>TRBV7-3|TRBJ2-3
ASSSGPPREDTQY
>TRBV7-3|TRBJ2-3
ASSVLAGADTQY
>TRBV30|TRBJ1-5
ASGNSNQPQH
>TRBV28|TRBJ2-4
ASSLIGSENIQY
>TRBV4-2|TRBJ2-5
ASSQLFGQQETQY
>TRBV6-1|TRBJ2-3
ASSSGSGADTQY
>TRBV5-1|TRBJ2-1
ASSLRQGTDEQF
>TRBV28|TRBJ1-2
ASSLFLDLSAGGYT
>TRBV12-3/TRBV12-4|TRBJ1-1
ASSFRGDEAF
>TRBV6-5|TRBJ2-1
ASSPSRASGRSQF
>TRBV6-4|TRBJ1-1
ASSATPRTEAF
>TRBV10-3|TRBJ2-7
AISESWQGRMTEQY
>TRBV12-3/TRBV12-4|TRBJ2-3
ASSPGTSGSGPDTQY
>TRBV18|TRBJ2-2
ASSPSRANTGELF
>TRBV7-6|TRBJ2-1
ASSQAPGTADYNEQF
>TRBV5-5|TRBJ2-2
ASSPGLAGGNTGELF
>TRBV6-1|TRBJ1-6
ASSPGGQGRSPLH
>TRBV5-6|TRBJ2-4
ASSLDRARLAKNIQY
>TRBV20-1|TRBJ2-3
SVRDLGGDTQY
>TRBV7-8|TRBJ2-7
ASSSLGRSNEQY
>TRBV15|TRBJ2-3
ATSRGRGRGTDTQY
>TRBV27|TRBJ2-1
ASSPRSGTYNEQF
>TRBV29-1|TRBJ2-5
SVEETGGGETQY
>TRBV27|TRBJ1-2
ASSLSSGLLNYGYT
>TRBV7-9|TRBJ2-1
ASSLAGSNNEQF
>TRBV4-3|TRBJ2-1
ASSQGRFNEQF
>TRBV7-9|TRBJ2-1
ASSLWGSSVYNEQF
>TRBV27|TRBJ2-1
ASSPRLAAEQF
>TRBV6-5|TRBJ2-1
ASILIAGEVWGEQF
>TRBV5-1|TRBJ2-1
ASSLGAGSGVLEQF
>TRBV5-1|TRBJ2-5
ASQREQETQY
>TRBV5-1|TRBJ2-5
ASTVGQQETQY
>TRBV25-1|TRBJ2-3
ASSESTKSTDTQY
>TRBV4-1|TRBJ2-2
ASSQLVSTGELF
>TRBV2|TRBJ2-2
ASSGRLGQIATGELF
>TRBV10-2|TRBJ2-7
ASSKRGTVYEQY
>TRBV20-1|TRBJ1-2
SARRSGYT
>TRBV6-1|TRBJ2-2
ASSSGPAATGELF
>TRBV2|TRBJ2-5
ASSPRLGDETQY
>TRBV6-2/TRBV6-3|TRBJ1-5
ASSYSSPYQPQH
>TRBV7-3|TRBJ2-5
ASSFDPRGTQY
>TRBV20-1|TRBJ2-1
SAGGRRPEQF
>TRBV7-9|TRBJ2-5
ASSLQPNQETQY
>TRBV10-3|TRBJ1-4
AIRSPGRDEKLF
>TRBV20-1|TRBJ1-5
SARGGRDSINQPQH
>TRBV7-9|TRBJ2-4
ASTPLSGRVGKNIQY
>TRBV2|TRBJ1-4
ASRSSLTLF